The rows below give T cell receptor beta chains drawn from one sample of a study of cytomegalovirus exposure and HLA in healthy donors. Assay used: immunoSEQ multiplex PCR; TCRdb lists only in-frame clones, some missing. The top ten hold over 15% of the sample, which has about 98,000 clones, more than 60% seen once. Sequencing was performed on PBMCs. The origin of the receptors is a man aged 60 to 69 in good health and CMV-seropositive. The CDR3 runs from the conserved cysteine through the conserved F or W. Fields, in order: V gene, clone size, J gene, D gene, CDR3 length, CDR3 protein, CDR3 DNA. A D gene is named only where the DNA matches it firmly. Clone size is shown for a subset of rows, as once, few, many or a class of expanded clone.

v_call: TRBV30
clone_size: -
j_call: TRBJ1-4
d_call: -
cdr3_length: 14
cdr3_aa: CAWSGGSLNEKLFF
cdr3_nt: TGTGCCTGGTCGGGAGGGTCCCTAAATGAAAAACTGTTTTTT

v_call: TRBV9
clone_size: -
j_call: TRBJ2-1
d_call: -
cdr3_length: 15
cdr3_aa: CASSVVGGVPNEQFF
cdr3_nt: TGTGCCAGCAGCGTAGTAGGGGGGGTACCCAATGAGCAGTTCTTC

v_call: TRBV28
clone_size: -
j_call: TRBJ2-7
d_call: -
cdr3_length: 14
cdr3_aa: CASSFNLGSYEQYF
cdr3_nt: TGTGCCAGCAGTTTTAACCTAGGCTCCTACGAGCAGTACTTC

v_call: TRBV6-1
clone_size: -
j_call: TRBJ2-5
d_call: -
cdr3_length: 18
cdr3_aa: CASSERPRVGGSGETQYF
cdr3_nt: TGTGCCAGCAGTGAACGTCCCCGGGTCGGGGGATCGGGAGAGACCCAGTACTTC

v_call: TRBV9
clone_size: -
j_call: TRBJ2-1
d_call: TRBD2
cdr3_length: 17
cdr3_aa: CASSALAGLARNNEQFF
cdr3_nt: TGTGCCAGCAGCGCCCTTGCAGGACTAGCGAGGAACAATGAGCAGTTCTTC

v_call: TRBV19
clone_size: -
j_call: TRBJ2-7
d_call: -
cdr3_length: 14
cdr3_aa: CASSIKAANYEQYF
cdr3_nt: TGTGCCAGTAGTATCAAGGCGGCAAATTACGAGCAGTACTTC

v_call: TRBV27
clone_size: -
j_call: TRBJ2-2
d_call: -
cdr3_length: 14
cdr3_aa: CASSFGVGTGELFF
cdr3_nt: TGTGCCAGCAGTTTCGGGGTGGGCACCGGGGAGCTGTTTTTT

v_call: TRBV10-3
clone_size: many
j_call: TRBJ2-7
d_call: -
cdr3_length: 15
cdr3_aa: CAISEAVKGSYEQYF
cdr3_nt: TGTGCCATCAGTGAAGCAGTTAAGGGGTCCTACGAGCAGTACTTC

v_call: TRBV18
clone_size: -
j_call: TRBJ2-7
d_call: -
cdr3_length: 13
cdr3_aa: CASSPRTTYEQYF
cdr3_nt: TGTGCCAGCTCACCAAGGACAACCTACGAGCAGTACTTC

v_call: TRBV13
clone_size: -
j_call: TRBJ1-2
d_call: TRBD1
cdr3_length: 15
cdr3_aa: CASSLNPTGRWGYTF
cdr3_nt: TGTGCCAGCAGCTTAAATCCGACAGGGCGGTGGGGCTACACCTTC

v_call: TRBV5-6
clone_size: -
j_call: TRBJ2-3
d_call: -
cdr3_length: 15
cdr3_aa: CASSPWTVSTDTQYF
cdr3_nt: TGTGCCAGCAGCCCCTGGACAGTTAGCACAGATACGCAGTATTTT

v_call: TRBV7-9
clone_size: -
j_call: TRBJ2-7
d_call: -
cdr3_length: 15
cdr3_aa: CSSSEGAGPAYEQYF
cdr3_nt: TGTTCCAGCAGCGAGGGGGCGGGGCCCGCCTACGAGCAGTACTTC

v_call: TRBV7-3
clone_size: few
j_call: TRBJ1-2
d_call: -
cdr3_length: 14
cdr3_aa: CASSQHPPLAGYTF
cdr3_nt: TGTGCCAGCAGCCAACACCCACCCCTAGCTGGCTACACCTTC

v_call: TRBV29-1
clone_size: -
j_call: TRBJ1-1
d_call: -
cdr3_length: 13
cdr3_aa: CSVHRAKNTEAFF
cdr3_nt: TGCAGCGTCCACAGGGCCAAGAACACTGAAGCTTTCTTT

v_call: TRBV4-3
clone_size: -
j_call: TRBJ1-1
d_call: -
cdr3_length: 13
cdr3_aa: CASSLARGTEAFF
cdr3_nt: TGCGCCAGCAGCCTCGCACGAGGGACTGAAGCTTTCTTT

v_call: TRBV28
clone_size: -
j_call: TRBJ2-7
d_call: TRBD2
cdr3_length: 14
cdr3_aa: CASSLFRGVYEQYF
cdr3_nt: TGTGCCAGCAGTTTATTTCGGGGGGTCTACGAGCAGTACTTC

v_call: TRBV19
clone_size: -
j_call: TRBJ1-1
d_call: -
cdr3_length: 12
cdr3_aa: CASSPGNTEAFF
cdr3_nt: TGTGCCAGTAGCCCAGGGAACACTGAAGCTTTCTTT

v_call: TRBV7-9
clone_size: -
j_call: TRBJ1-1
d_call: TRBD1
cdr3_length: 15
cdr3_aa: CASSLEGQVNTEAFF
cdr3_nt: TGTGCCAGCAGCTTAGAAGGACAGGTGAACACTGAAGCTTTCTTT

v_call: TRBV28
clone_size: -
j_call: TRBJ2-6
d_call: TRBD1
cdr3_length: 16
cdr3_aa: CASSLDRGPGANVLTF
cdr3_nt: TGTGCCAGCAGCCTAGACAGGGGGCCAGGGGCCAACGTCCTGACTTTC

v_call: TRBV7-2
clone_size: -
j_call: TRBJ2-1
d_call: TRBD1
cdr3_length: 15
cdr3_aa: CASSRDRSSYNEQFF
cdr3_nt: TGTGCCAGCAGCCGGGACAGAAGCTCCTACAATGAGCAGTTCTTC

v_call: TRBV7-9
clone_size: -
j_call: TRBJ1-6
d_call: TRBD1
cdr3_length: 15
cdr3_aa: CASSLAGTGGTPLHF
cdr3_nt: TGTGCCAGCAGCTTAGCGGGGACAGGGGGGACACCCCTCCACTTT

v_call: TRBV6-1
clone_size: few
j_call: TRBJ2-3
d_call: -
cdr3_length: 13
cdr3_aa: CASSAQRGDTQYF
cdr3_nt: TGTGCCAGCAGTGCCCAGAGAGGGGATACGCAGTATTTT

v_call: TRBV5-1
clone_size: -
j_call: TRBJ2-1
d_call: TRBD1
cdr3_length: 15
cdr3_aa: CASSYSDRGINEQFF
cdr3_nt: TGCGCCAGCAGCTATTCAGACAGGGGTATCAATGAGCAGTTCTTC

v_call: TRBV6-1
clone_size: -
j_call: TRBJ2-7
d_call: TRBD1
cdr3_length: 16
cdr3_aa: CASSEWGTGGSDEQYF
cdr3_nt: TGTGCCAGCAGTGAATGGGGAACAGGGGGCAGCGACGAGCAGTACTTC

v_call: TRBV5-1
clone_size: -
j_call: TRBJ2-3
d_call: TRBD2
cdr3_length: 15
cdr3_aa: CASSTRVAGESTQYF
cdr3_nt: TGCGCCAGCAGTACCCGGGTAGCGGGGGAGAGTACGCAGTATTTT

v_call: TRBV5-1
clone_size: once
j_call: TRBJ1-6
d_call: TRBD1
cdr3_length: 14
cdr3_aa: CASSSSGGGSPLHF
cdr3_nt: TGCGCCAGCAGCTCCTCAGGGGGCGGGTCACCCCTCCACTTT

v_call: TRBV9
clone_size: -
j_call: TRBJ2-1
d_call: TRBD2
cdr3_length: 15
cdr3_aa: CASTVTSGGINEQFF
cdr3_nt: TGTGCCAGCACCGTGACTAGCGGGGGGATTAATGAGCAGTTCTTC

v_call: TRBV11-2
clone_size: -
j_call: TRBJ2-2
d_call: -
cdr3_length: 17
cdr3_aa: CASSLATDRADTGELFF
cdr3_nt: TGTGCCAGCAGCTTAGCTACCGACAGAGCCGACACCGGGGAGCTGTTTTTT

v_call: TRBV5-4
clone_size: few
j_call: TRBJ1-6
d_call: -
cdr3_length: 18
cdr3_aa: CASSLVRGGRVGNSPLHF
cdr3_nt: TGTGCCAGCAGTTTAGTGAGAGGGGGACGGGTTGGAAATTCACCCCTCCACTTT

v_call: TRBV5-5
clone_size: -
j_call: TRBJ1-4
d_call: -
cdr3_length: 15
cdr3_aa: CASSSLPGHPEKLFF
cdr3_nt: TGTGCCAGCAGCTCACTTCCGGGACACCCTGAAAAACTGTTTTTT

v_call: TRBV11-2
clone_size: -
j_call: TRBJ2-1
d_call: -
cdr3_length: 18
cdr3_aa: CASSSLAFPGVSYNEQFF
cdr3_nt: TGTGCCAGCAGCTCTCTTGCCTTCCCAGGGGTCTCCTACAATGAGCAGTTCTTC

v_call: TRBV30
clone_size: -
j_call: TRBJ1-2
d_call: TRBD1
cdr3_length: 13
cdr3_aa: CAWSAGTVYGYTF
cdr3_nt: TGTGCCTGGAGTGCGGGGACAGTCTATGGCTACACCTTC

v_call: TRBV7-3
clone_size: -
j_call: TRBJ2-3
d_call: TRBD1
cdr3_length: 15
cdr3_aa: CASSSGGQSTDTQYF
cdr3_nt: TGTGCCAGCAGTTCAGGGGGACAAAGCACAGATACGCAGTATTTT

v_call: TRBV15
clone_size: -
j_call: TRBJ1-2
d_call: -
cdr3_length: 14
cdr3_aa: CATSRDLTRFGYTF
cdr3_nt: TGTGCCACCAGCAGAGATCTGACACGATTTGGCTACACCTTC

v_call: TRBV7-6
clone_size: -
j_call: TRBJ1-6
d_call: -
cdr3_length: 16
cdr3_aa: CASSLKGTLGLSPLNF
cdr3_nt: TGTGCCAGCAGCTTGAAAGGGACATTAGGCCTCTCACCCCTCAACTTT

v_call: TRBV18
clone_size: -
j_call: TRBJ2-5
d_call: TRBD2
cdr3_length: 16
cdr3_aa: CASSPRETSGSETQYF
cdr3_nt: TGTGCCAGCTCACCAAGGGAGACTAGCGGATCGGAGACCCAGTACTTC

v_call: TRBV18
clone_size: once
j_call: TRBJ2-1
d_call: -
cdr3_length: 15
cdr3_aa: CASSPVPGAYNEQFF
cdr3_nt: TGTGCCAGCTCACCAGTCCCAGGCGCCTACAATGAGCAGTTCTTC

v_call: TRBV10-3
clone_size: -
j_call: TRBJ2-7
d_call: -
cdr3_length: 14
cdr3_aa: CAISAAGGSYEQYF
cdr3_nt: TGTGCCATCAGTGCGGCGGGCGGCTCCTACGAGCAGTACTTC

v_call: TRBV6-1
clone_size: -
j_call: TRBJ1-2
d_call: TRBD1
cdr3_length: 14
cdr3_aa: CATLQGARNYGYTF
cdr3_nt: TGTGCCACCCTACAGGGGGCGCGTAACTATGGCTACACCTTC

v_call: TRBV18
clone_size: few
j_call: TRBJ1-3
d_call: -
cdr3_length: 15
cdr3_aa: CASSLQQGSGNTIYF
cdr3_nt: TGTGCCAGCTCACTCCAACAGGGATCTGGAAACACCATATATTTT

v_call: TRBV11-3
clone_size: -
j_call: TRBJ2-7
d_call: TRBD1
cdr3_length: 14
cdr3_aa: CASSSQGAADEQYF
cdr3_nt: TGTGCCAGCAGCTCCCAGGGGGCGGCGGACGAGCAGTACTTC

v_call: TRBV7-9
clone_size: once
j_call: TRBJ1-6
d_call: -
cdr3_length: 16
cdr3_aa: CSSSWSTPQGNSPLHF
cdr3_nt: TGTTCCAGCAGCTGGTCAACCCCCCAGGGGAATTCACCCCTCCACTTT

v_call: TRBV9
clone_size: -
j_call: TRBJ2-2
d_call: TRBD1
cdr3_length: 15
cdr3_aa: CASSAGTGGVGELFF
cdr3_nt: TGTGCCAGCAGCGCCGGGACAGGGGGGGTCGGGGAGCTGTTTTTT

v_call: TRBV6-5
clone_size: -
j_call: TRBJ2-2
d_call: -
cdr3_length: 14
cdr3_aa: CASSYSGLGGELFF
cdr3_nt: TGTGCCAGCAGTTACTCGGGCCTTGGTGGGGAGCTGTTTTTT

v_call: TRBV19
clone_size: -
j_call: TRBJ2-7
d_call: TRBD1
cdr3_length: 14
cdr3_aa: CASSTSGGVYEQYF
cdr3_nt: TGTGCCAGCAGTACGTCAGGGGGCGTCTACGAGCAGTACTTC

v_call: TRBV12-5
clone_size: -
j_call: TRBJ2-2
d_call: TRBD2
cdr3_length: 20
cdr3_aa: CASGLLSGLAGGSNTGELFF
cdr3_nt: TGTGCTAGTGGTTTGCTCTCGGGTCTAGCGGGGGGATCGAACACCGGGGAGCTGTTTTTT

v_call: TRBV27
clone_size: -
j_call: TRBJ2-7
d_call: -
cdr3_length: 14
cdr3_aa: CASSLSRSSYEQYF
cdr3_nt: TGTGCCAGCAGTTTATCTAGGAGCTCCTACGAGCAGTACTTC

v_call: TRBV2
clone_size: -
j_call: TRBJ2-5
d_call: -
cdr3_length: 15
cdr3_aa: CASRDSPILGETQYF
cdr3_nt: TGTGCCAGCAGGGACAGCCCGATTCTGGGGGAGACCCAGTACTTC

v_call: TRBV5-1
clone_size: -
j_call: TRBJ2-5
d_call: -
cdr3_length: 14
cdr3_aa: CASSFRTAQETQYF
cdr3_nt: TGCGCCAGCAGCTTCAGAACAGCACAAGAGACCCAGTACTTC

v_call: TRBV10-3
clone_size: -
j_call: TRBJ1-4
d_call: -
cdr3_length: 13
cdr3_aa: CAIQAGQGEKLFF
cdr3_nt: TGTGCCATCCAGGCAGGGCAAGGTGAAAAACTGTTTTTT

v_call: TRBV5-4
clone_size: -
j_call: TRBJ2-1
d_call: -
cdr3_length: 14
cdr3_aa: CASSWSTGYNEQFF
cdr3_nt: TGTGCCAGCAGCTGGTCTACGGGGTACAATGAGCAGTTCTTC

v_call: TRBV19
clone_size: -
j_call: TRBJ2-3
d_call: -
cdr3_length: 17
cdr3_aa: CASSPDPARPSTDTQYF
cdr3_nt: TGTGCCAGTAGTCCCGACCCAGCGCGGCCATCCACAGATACGCAGTATTTT

v_call: TRBV18
clone_size: -
j_call: TRBJ2-7
d_call: -
cdr3_length: 15
cdr3_aa: CASSREGRGVYEQYF
cdr3_nt: TGTGCCAGCTCACGAGAGGGCAGGGGGGTATACGAGCAGTACTTC

v_call: TRBV6-1
clone_size: -
j_call: TRBJ1-6
d_call: -
cdr3_length: 14
cdr3_aa: CASGERARDSPLHF
cdr3_nt: TGTGCCAGCGGGGAGAGGGCTCGGGATTCACCCCTCCACTTT

v_call: TRBV4-1
clone_size: -
j_call: TRBJ2-3
d_call: TRBD2
cdr3_length: 16
cdr3_aa: CASSQGPGGSIDTQYF
cdr3_nt: TGCGCCAGCAGCCAAGGGCCGGGGGGGAGTATAGATACGCAGTATTTT

v_call: TRBV2
clone_size: few
j_call: TRBJ1-1
d_call: -
cdr3_length: 11
cdr3_aa: CASNMNTEAFF
cdr3_nt: TGTGCCAGCAATATGAACACTGAAGCTTTCTTT

v_call: TRBV28
clone_size: -
j_call: TRBJ2-5
d_call: TRBD1
cdr3_length: 15
cdr3_aa: CASSRDRGSLGTQYF
cdr3_nt: TGTGCCAGCAGCAGGGACAGGGGCAGTCTAGGGACCCAGTACTTC

v_call: TRBV4-2
clone_size: few
j_call: TRBJ2-3
d_call: TRBD2
cdr3_length: 15
cdr3_aa: CASSRTSGGTDTQYF
cdr3_nt: TGTGCCAGCAGCCGGACTAGCGGGGGCACAGATACGCAGTATTTT

v_call: TRBV11-2
clone_size: -
j_call: TRBJ2-7
d_call: -
cdr3_length: 15
cdr3_aa: CASSLFSGGTYEQYF
cdr3_nt: TGTGCCAGCAGCTTATTCTCTGGGGGGACCTACGAGCAGTACTTC